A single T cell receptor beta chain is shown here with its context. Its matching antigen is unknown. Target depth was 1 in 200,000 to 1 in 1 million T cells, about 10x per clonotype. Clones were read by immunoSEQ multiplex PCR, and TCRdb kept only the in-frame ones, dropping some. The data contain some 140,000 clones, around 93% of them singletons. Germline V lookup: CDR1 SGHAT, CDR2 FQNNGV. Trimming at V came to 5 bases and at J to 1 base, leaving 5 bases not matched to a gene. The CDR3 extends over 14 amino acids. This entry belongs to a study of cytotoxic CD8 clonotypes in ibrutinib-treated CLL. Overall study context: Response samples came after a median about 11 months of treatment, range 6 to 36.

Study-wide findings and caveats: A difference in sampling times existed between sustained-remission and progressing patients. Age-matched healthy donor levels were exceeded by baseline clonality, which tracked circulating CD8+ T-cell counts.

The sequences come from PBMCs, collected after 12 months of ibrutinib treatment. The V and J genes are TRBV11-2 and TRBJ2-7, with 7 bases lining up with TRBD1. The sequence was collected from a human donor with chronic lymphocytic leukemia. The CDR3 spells CASSLGDRSYEQYF. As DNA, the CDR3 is TGTGCCAGCAGCCTTGGGGACAGATCCTACGAGCAGTACTTC.